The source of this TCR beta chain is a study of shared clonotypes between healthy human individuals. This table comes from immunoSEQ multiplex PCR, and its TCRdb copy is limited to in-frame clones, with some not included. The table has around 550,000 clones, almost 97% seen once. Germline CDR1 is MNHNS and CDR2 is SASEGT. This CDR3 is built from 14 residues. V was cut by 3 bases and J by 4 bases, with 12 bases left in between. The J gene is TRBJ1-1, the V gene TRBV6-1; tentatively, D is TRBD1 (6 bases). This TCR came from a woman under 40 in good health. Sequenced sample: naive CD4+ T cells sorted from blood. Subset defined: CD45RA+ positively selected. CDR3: CASSDNRAGTEAFF. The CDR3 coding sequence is TGTGCCAGCAGTGACAACAGGGCTGGCACTGAAGCTTTCTTT.